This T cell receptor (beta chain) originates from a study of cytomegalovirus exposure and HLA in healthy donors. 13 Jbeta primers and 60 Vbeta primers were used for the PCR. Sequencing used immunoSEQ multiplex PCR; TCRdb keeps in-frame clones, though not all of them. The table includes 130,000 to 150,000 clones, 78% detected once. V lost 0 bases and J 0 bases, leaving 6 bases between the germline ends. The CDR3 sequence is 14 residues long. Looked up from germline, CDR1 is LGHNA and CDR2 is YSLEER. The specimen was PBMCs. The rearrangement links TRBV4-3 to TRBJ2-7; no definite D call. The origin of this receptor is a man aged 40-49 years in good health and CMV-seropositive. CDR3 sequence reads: CASSQDPSSYEQYF. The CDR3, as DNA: TGCGCCAGCAGCCAAGATCCGTCCTCCTACGAGCAGTACTTC.